The rows below give T cell receptor beta chains drawn from one sample of a study of identifying expanded T cells in peripheral blood. The repertoire was sequenced with immunoSEQ multiplex PCR; TCRdb's copy has only in-frame clones and lacks some. The sample holds around 85,000 clones, 88% seen once. The sequenced material came from blood. The receptor source for this set is a person aged 18 to 70 in good health. CDR3s include the opening cysteine and the closing phenylalanine or tryptophan. The order of the fields is J gene, V gene, CDR3 length, CDR3 protein.

TRBJ1-5,TRBV30,16,CAWSLERTGGYQPQHF
TRBJ1-2,TRBV6-1,11,CASSEGAGYTF
TRBJ1-1,TRBV6-5,15,CASSYEIRTNTEAFF
TRBJ2-1,TRBV12-5,17,CASGLPLTGGPYNEQFF
TRBJ1-2,TRBV6-6,13,CASSFDSNYGYTF
TRBJ1-1,TRBV11-1,15,CASSLLRSMNTEAFF
TRBJ1-2,TRBV7-9,15,CASSSPAPGNYGYTF
TRBJ1-2,TRBV6-1,11,CASIGLDGYTF
TRBJ1-2,TRBV29-1,13,CSVGLIPHYGYTF
TRBJ2-1,TRBV6-6,16,CASSYSTPVTGAFMFF
TRBJ2-3,TRBV9,12,CASSPTTDTQYF
TRBJ1-6,TRBV7-8,14,CASSLREINSPLHF
TRBJ2-2,TRBV30,16,CAWRMGGGPWDGELFF
TRBJ1-1,TRBV13,15,CASSLVVGEGTEAFF
TRBJ1-5,TRBV6-1,13,CASKRGRNQPQHF
TRBJ1-2,TRBV5-6,15,CASRGDRGGNYGYTF
TRBJ1-5,TRBV7-8,13,CASSSNSLTGQHF
TRBJ2-2,TRBV18,14,CASSPGSGTGELFF
TRBJ1-3,TRBV6-5,15,CASSYTVYSGNTIYF
TRBJ1-3,TRBV18,17,CASSPEFAPRSGNTIYF
TRBJ2-7,TRBV5-6,13,CASSLNPVQDQYF
TRBJ2-7,TRBV2,11,CASPSGHEQYF
TRBJ1-1,TRBV5-6,15,CASSNRSGKPTEAFF
TRBJ2-3,TRBV7-2,14,CASSLSGILDTQYF
TRBJ2-3,TRBV2,15,CASSRAGTRTDTQYF
TRBJ2-2,TRBV14,15,CASSLFRGRTGELFF
TRBJ2-1,TRBV4-3,15,CASSQDFGLAREQFF
TRBJ1-5,TRBV7-2,13,CASRREGHQPQHF
TRBJ2-7,TRBV6-5,14,CASSYQGASREQYF
TRBJ2-5,TRBV10-1,15,CASSDPGTSEETQYF
TRBJ1-2,TRBV5-4,15,CASSSSSVGVHGYTF
TRBJ2-2,TRBV7-2,14,CASSSDYGAGELFF
TRBJ2-4,TRBV5-6,15,CASSFDRLAKNIQYF
TRBJ1-1,TRBV5-6,16,CASSLSGGLMNTEAFF
TRBJ1-5,TRBV7-2,14,CASSLNEGRAAQHF